The rows below give T cell receptor beta chains drawn from one sample of a study of blood T cells in healthy people across ages. TCRdb reanalysed the 5' RACE reads using MiXCR and keeps one entry per CDR3 protein. The sample records 1.5 million to 2 million distinct CDR3 sequences, 28% being singletons. The source material was blood. The source of these receptors is a woman between 25 and 40 years old in good health. Each CDR3 is given with its conserved first and last residue. A D gene is named only where the DNA matches it firmly. Some rows mark clone size as missing; the rest say once, few, many or name a class of expanded clone.

d_call clone_size j_call v_call cdr3_nt cdr3_aa
- - TRBJ2-5 TRBV30 TGTGCCTGGATGGGACACGGCCAAGAGACCCAGTACTTC CAWMGHGQETQYF
TRBD1 few TRBJ1-2 TRBV5-1 TGCGCCAGCAGCGAGGGACAGGAAGATTACTATGGCTACACCTTC CASSEGQEDYYGYTF
- - TRBJ2-7 TRBV12-3/TRBV12-4 TGTGCCAGCAGTTTAGCCCCTCTCGGGGATGAGCAGTACTTC CASSLAPLGDEQYF
- few TRBJ2-3 TRBV7-2 TGTGCCAGCAGCTTCTCGGGGCGCCGTAGCACAGATACGCAGTATTTT CASSFSGRRSTDTQYF
TRBD1 - TRBJ2-1 TRBV12-3/TRBV12-4 TGTGCCAGCAGTTTAGACGGGACAGGTGGCCGTGGTGAGCAGTTCTTC CASSLDGTGGRGEQFF
- few TRBJ1-2 TRBV27 TGTGCCAGCAGTCCCCGACAGTGGGCTAATACTAGGGGCTACACCTTC CASSPRQWANTRGYTF
- - TRBJ2-5 TRBV5-4 TGTGCCAGCAGTCCGACAGGGCTAGCGGAAGAGACCCAGTACTTC CASSPTGLAEETQYF
- few TRBJ2-5 TRBV20-1 TGCAGTGCTATTAGCGGTCTAGGAGAGCAGTACTTC CSAISGLGEQYF
TRBD2 - TRBJ2-5 TRBV5-6 TGTGCCAGCAGCCGCGGGGGGTATTTGGAGGAGACCCAGTACTTC CASSRGGYLEETQYF
TRBD2 many TRBJ2-1 TRBV12-3/TRBV12-4 TGTGCCAGCAGCCCCGGTTGGGGGGGGGTAGGAAATGAGCAGTTCTTC CASSPGWGGVGNEQFF
- - TRBJ1-4 TRBV20-1 TGCAGTGCTAGTAATAGCGGGGGGTGGACTAATGAAAAACTGTTTTTT CSASNSGGWTNEKLFF
- few TRBJ2-5 TRBV7-8 TGTGCCAGCAGCGGGGGCCGGTTGGCCCTAAAAGAGACCCAGTACTTC CASSGGRLALKETQYF
- - TRBJ2-2 TRBV9 TGTGCCAGCAGCGTAGAGGCCGGACGGGCGAACACCGGGGAGCTGTTTTTT CASSVEAGRANTGELFF
TRBD1 - TRBJ2-6 TRBV7-3 TGTGCCAGCAGCTTTTCGACAGGGTTACTTATTGGGGCCAACGTCCTGACTTTC CASSFSTGLLIGANVLTF
- - TRBJ2-2 TRBV7-9 TGTGCTCCGGGGGCGGGAACCGGGGAGCTGTTTTTT CAPGAGTGELFF
- - TRBJ1-2 TRBV20-1 TGCAGTGCTCCCAACCCGACTAATCGGCTTTATGGCTACACCTTC CSAPNPTNRLYGYTF
TRBD2 - TRBJ2-1 TRBV5-1 TGCGCCAGCAGCACCTTGACTAGCGGGAGGTCGAGCTCCGACAATGAGCAGTTCTTC CASSTLTSGRSSSDNEQFF
- many TRBJ2-5 TRBV18 TGTGCCAGCTCTTCGGGGGCCCCCCAAGAGACCCAGTACTTC CASSSGAPQETQYF
- many TRBJ2-7 TRBV6-6 TGTGCCAGCAGCCCACAGCCTTGGGTTGGCTCCTACGAGCAGTACTTC CASSPQPWVGSYEQYF
TRBD1 - TRBJ1-6 TRBV20-1 TGCAGTGCTCGACAGGGCGATTCACCCCTCCACTTT CSARQGDSPLHF
- few TRBJ1-4 TRBV28 TGTGCCAGCAGTTTATCCGGAACGGGGGTAAAGGAAAAACTGTTTTTT CASSLSGTGVKEKLFF
TRBD2 - TRBJ2-1 TRBV20-1 TGCAGTGCACTACCGCTAGCGGGGTTCAACAATGAGCAGTTCTTC CSALPLAGFNNEQFF
- many TRBJ1-2 TRBV5-1 TGCGCCAGCAGCCAAGGACCGGACTATGGCTACACCTTC CASSQGPDYGYTF
- - TRBJ1-2 TRBV19 TGTGCCAGTAGTATAGTGGGGACGAACTATGGCTACACCTTC CASSIVGTNYGYTF
- - TRBJ1-6 TRBV3-1 TGTGCCAGCAGCCAAGGGACAGCTCGGTCACCCCTCCACTTT CASSQGTARSPLHF
- - TRBJ2-1 TRBV20-1 TGCAGGGGTGACTGGTACAATGAGCAGTTCTTC CRGDWYNEQFF
- - TRBJ2-3 TRBV5-1 TGCGCCAGCAGCTCCGGAGGACAGAATACGCAGTATTTT CASSSGGQNTQYF
- few TRBJ2-5 TRBV7-9 TGTGCCAGCGGTCGATTAAATGAGCAGTACTTC CASGRLNEQYF
TRBD2 few TRBJ2-7 TRBV29-1 TGCAGCGTGGAAACTAGCGGGGGGGATCTCGAGCAGTACTTC CSVETSGGDLEQYF
- - TRBJ1-2 TRBV7-9 TGTGCCAGCAGCTGGAAAAGAGGGGCGGAGAGCTATGGCTACACCTTC CASSWKRGAESYGYTF
- - TRBJ2-7 TRBV2 TGTGCCAGCAGGGAATCCGGGGGATATGGCGAGCAGTACTTC CASRESGGYGEQYF